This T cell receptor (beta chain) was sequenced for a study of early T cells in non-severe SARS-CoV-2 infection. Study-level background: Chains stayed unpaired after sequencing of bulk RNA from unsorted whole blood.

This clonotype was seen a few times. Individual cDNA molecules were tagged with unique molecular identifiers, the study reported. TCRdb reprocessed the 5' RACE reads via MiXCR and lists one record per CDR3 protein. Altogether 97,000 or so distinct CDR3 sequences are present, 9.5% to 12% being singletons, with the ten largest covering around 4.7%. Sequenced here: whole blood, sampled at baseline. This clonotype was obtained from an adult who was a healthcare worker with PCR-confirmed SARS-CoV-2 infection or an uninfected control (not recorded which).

CDR3 amino acids: CASSVEAGGHTGELFF. The CDR3 DNA is TGTGCCAGCAGCGTAGAAGCGGGAGGGCATACCGGGGAGCTGTTTTTT. The gene calls are TRBV9 and TRBJ2-2; 10 nucleotides agree with TRBD2. There are 16 residues in the CDR3. The junction had 4 bases not matched to a gene; V was cut back by 0 bases and J by 5 bases. CDR1 is SGDLS, CDR2 YYNGEE, per germline.